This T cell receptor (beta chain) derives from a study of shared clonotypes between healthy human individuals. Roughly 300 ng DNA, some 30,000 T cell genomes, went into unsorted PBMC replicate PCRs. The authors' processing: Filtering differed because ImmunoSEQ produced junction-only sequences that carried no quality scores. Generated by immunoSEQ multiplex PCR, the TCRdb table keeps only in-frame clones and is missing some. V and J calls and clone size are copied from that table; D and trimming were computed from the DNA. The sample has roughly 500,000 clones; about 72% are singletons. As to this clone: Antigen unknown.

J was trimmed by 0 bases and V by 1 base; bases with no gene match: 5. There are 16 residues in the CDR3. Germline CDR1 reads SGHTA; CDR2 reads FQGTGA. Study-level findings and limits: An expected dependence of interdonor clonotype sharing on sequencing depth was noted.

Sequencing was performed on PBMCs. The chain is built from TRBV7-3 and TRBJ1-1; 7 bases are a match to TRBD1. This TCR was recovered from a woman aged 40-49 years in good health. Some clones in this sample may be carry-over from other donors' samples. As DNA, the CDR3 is TGTGCCAGCAGCTTAAGCGGGGGACAGCTGAACACTGAAGCTTTCTTT. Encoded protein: CASSLSGGQLNTEAFF.